This record concerns one T cell receptor (beta chain) sequence. Its antigen is currently unknown. The entry originates in a study of identical twins. TCRdb itself ran the 5' RACE reads through MiXCR, one entry per CDR3 protein. The sample gives some 630,000 distinct CDR3 sequences, roughly 7.2% of which show up once; about 1.6% is in the top ten. Study outcomes and limitations: Weaker excess twin sharing was seen among beta out-of-frame sequences. Invariant T cells like MAIT and iNKT could partly confound the zero-insertion analyses. Monozygotic twin pairs showed more out-of-frame TCR alpha sharing than models estimated.

The CDR3 contains 16 residues. The germline gives CDR1 LGHNA, CDR2 YNFKEQ. Trimming removed 3 bases from V and 0 bases from J, with 14 bases in between. Healthy Caucasians made up all donors. These data are also associated with another study on yellow fever vaccine responses in identical twins.

Specimen: PBMCs. The chain combines TRBV4-2 with TRBJ1-1; D is possibly TRBD1 (5 bases). The receptor was derived from a woman in her late teens or twenties in good health. DNA for the CDR3: TGTGCCAGCAGCCATACCCCCCCAGGGATGAACACTGAAGCTTTCTTT. Translating gives CASSHTPPGMNTEAFF.